This TCR beta chain was obtained from a study of blood T cells in healthy people across ages. Together with a sample-barcoded 5' primer, a J-beta primer mix was included in a second PCR lasting roughly 6 to 12 cycles. Through a template-switch adaptor with 12 random nucleotides, each cDNA molecule received a tag. TCRdb re-called the 5' RACE reads with MiXCR, one entry per CDR3 protein. The repertoire holds about 730,000 distinct CDR3 sequences, with roughly 41% as singletons. This clonotype was seen only a few times. The CDR3 runs to 15 residues. This clonotype was sampled from an older woman in good health. This chain connects TRBV23-1 to TRBJ2-7; possibly TRBD2 for D (6 bases). Near its end, the DNA agrees better with TRBJ2-5, so the J call may be wrong. TRBV23-1 is labeled an ORF, and its function is uncertain. Sequenced: blood. In DNA form, the CDR3 reads TGCGCCAGCCTAATGCCGGGAGTGGTTGAGGAGACCCAGTACTTC. It is translated as CASLMPGVVEETQYF.